One sample yielded the 16 T cell receptor beta chains listed below, sequenced in a study of regulatory T cells in long-lasting Graves disease. The sample's time point: newly diagnosed GD, antithyroid drugs for less than 3 months. RNA isolated from PBMCs was used to make the TCR library. The authors built TCR beta libraries using iRepertoire HTBI primers and Arm-PCR of CDR3 regions. From the multiplex PCR reads, TCRdb called clonotypes with MiXCR, one entry per CDR3 protein. There are 620,000 or so distinct CDR3 sequences in the sample; around 17% occur only once, and around 19% lies in the top ten. This sample also belongs to another study, concerning T cells in Graves' hyperthyroidism and ophthalmopathy.

This specimen was peripheral blood mononuclear cells (PBMCs), taken at new diagnosis, from a patient treated with antithyroid drugs. These receptor sequences come from a woman in her twenties or thirties with Graves disease.

This clonotype was seen only a few times. V usage is TRBV6-1 and J usage is TRBJ1-3; D is possibly TRBD1 (5 bases). Germline V lookup: CDR1 MNHNS, CDR2 SASEGT. The V end was cut by 7 bases, the J end by 8 bases, with 12 bases between. This CDR3 contains 12 residues. The CDR3 region is CASIDRFDTIYF. The CDR3 bases are TGTGCCAGCATCGACAGATTCGACACCATATATTTT.

This clonotype was recorded many times. For the CDR3, the DNA is TGTGCCACCAGTGATTCGGGTGATGGGACAGGGGCGTCAGAGCAGTACTTC. This translates into CATSDSGDGTGASEQYF. The gene calls are TRBV24-1 and TRBJ2-7; 10 bases are a match to TRBD1. After removal of 2 bases from V and 7 bases from J, the junction contained 13 bases not matched to a gene. Germline CDR1 and CDR2: KGHDR and SFDVKD. This CDR3 spans 17 amino acids.

The chain couples TRBV5-1 to TRBJ2-7; D is possibly TRBD1 (5 bases). This CDR3 region has 14 residues. Trimming cost V 4 bases and J 2 bases, with 13 bases left between them. Germline V gene data show CDR1 as SGHRS and CDR2 as YFSETQ. This CDR3 reads CASSPQTATYEQYF. The CDR3 region has the DNA TGCGCCAGCAGCCCTCAGACAGCCACCTACGAGCAGTACTTC.

In its sample, this clonotype was seen many times. The rearrangement joins TRBV19 to TRBJ2-5; 10 nucleotides line up with TRBD2. Germline loops: CDR1 LNHDA, CDR2 SQIVND (reference sequence). This CDR3 is built from 15 residues. Germline trimming cut 4 bases from V and 4 bases from J; bases unmatched to any gene: 6. This CDR3 reads CASSRGLALGETQYF. As DNA, the CDR3 is TGTGCCAGTAGTAGGGGACTAGCGCTGGGAGAGACCCAGTACTTC.

A few counts support this clonotype. The chain joins TRBV27 to TRBJ2-5; the D gene is possibly TRBD2 (5 bases). V lost 8 bases to trimming and J lost 7 bases, with 17 bases between them. The CDR3 runs 13 residues. Germline CDR1 and CDR2: MNHEY and SMNVEV (reference sequence). CDR3 DNA: TGTGCCAGCGCGCCTGGAACCCGGGGGACCCAGTACTTC. It is translated as CASAPGTRGTQYF.

This clonotype was recorded at least ten times. This chain uses TRBV29-1 with TRBJ2-1; TRBD1 aligns across 11 bases. The CDR3 extends over 13 amino acids. Germline lookup yields CDR1 SQVTM and CDR2 ANQGSEA. J lost 6 bases, V lost 7 bases, and 5 bases had no gene match. The CDR3 spells CSGRGQGGNEQFF. CDR3 bases: TGCAGCGGTAGGGGACAGGGGGGCAATGAGCAGTTCTTC.

This clonotype came up many times. This chain connects TRBV7-8 to TRBJ2-5; possibly TRBD1 for D (6 bases). The CDR3 is 15 amino acids. The germline CDR1 and CDR2 sequences are SGHVS and FQNEAQ. Trimming removed 1 base from V and 4 bases from J, with 13 bases in between. The CDR3 loop reads CASSLGDISRETQYF. Here the CDR3 DNA reads TGTGCCAGCAGCTTAGGGGACATCTCAAGAGAGACCCAGTACTTC.

This clonotype was seen at least ten times. The genes are TRBV28 and TRBJ2-7; 8 bases align to TRBD1. The length of the CDR3 is 15 residues. Germline-derived CDR1 and CDR2 are MDHEN and SYDVKM. J lost 4 bases, V lost 6 bases, and 11 bases had no gene match. CDR3 sequence: CASSEPGQGRYEQYF. CDR3 DNA: TGTGCCAGCAGCGAACCAGGACAGGGTCGATACGAGCAGTACTTC. The full variable domain, in which reference TRBV28 and TRBJ2-7 provide the parts outside the CDR3, is DVKVTQSSRYLVKRTGEKVFLECVQDMDHENMFWYRQDPGLGLRLIYFSYDVKMKEKGDIPEGYSVSREKKERFSLILESASTNQTSMYLCASSEPGQGRYEQYFGPGTRLTVT.

The rearrangement links TRBV4-1 to TRBJ2-1; 7 bases are shared with TRBD1. CDR3 length: 14 amino acids. V gave up 4 bases and J gave up 8 bases; unmatched junction bases: 8. Germline V gene lookup returns CDR1 MGHRA and CDR2 YSYEKL. The CDR3 loop reads CASSPRDRGDEQFF. The DNA for the CDR3 is TGCGCCAGCAGCCCTAGGGACAGAGGTGATGAGCAGTTCTTC.

This clonotype has at least ten counts. This chain uses TRBV12-3 or TRBV12-4 with TRBJ2-1; 7 nucleotides line up with TRBD2. There are 15 residues in the CDR3. The V segment lost 6 bases and the J segment 4 bases; nucleotides outside the gene matches: 9. CDR3 sequence reads: CASRNSGPNYNEQFF. DNA for the CDR3: TGTGCCAGCAGGAATAGCGGGCCCAATTACAATGAGCAGTTCTTC.

This clonotype was observed many times. The rearrangement joins TRBV11-2 to TRBJ2-3; D is uncertain. Germline-derived CDR1 and CDR2 are SGHAT and FQNNGV. V lost 1 base and J lost 5, with 19 bases in between. The CDR3 spans 17 residues. For the CDR3, the DNA is TGTGCCAGCAGCTTAGCCCGCCAGTCTCGCTGGCTAGATACGCAGTATTTT. It specifies CASSLARQSRWLDTQYF.

This clonotype was seen many times. The gene calls are TRBV2 and TRBJ1-1; maybe TRBD1 (5 bases). The germline V and J ends were trimmed by 6 bases and 11 bases, with 25 bases remaining between them. Germline CDR1 reads SNHLY; CDR2 reads FYNNEI. The CDR3 totals 15 residues. CDR3 region: CASRVMVQSREKAFF. DNA for the CDR3: TGTGCCAGCAGGGTTATGGTTCAATCCAGGGAGAAGGCTTTCTTT.

This clonotype was seen many times. The chain uses TRBV2 and TRBJ2-1; TRBD1 might be the D (6 bases). Trimming stripped 8 bases from V and 9 bases from J, with 23 bases between. Germline V gives CDR1 SNHLY, CDR2 FYNNEI. CDR3 length: 15 residues. This CDR3 reads CASGLGAPQIVEQFF. The CDR3 DNA reads as TGTGCCAGCGGGTTGGGGGCACCTCAGATCGTTGAGCAGTTCTTC.

In its sample, this clonotype was seen many times. V gene TRBV29-1 combines with J gene TRBJ1-2; 10 nucleotides match TRBD1. The ends lost 1 base at V and 2 bases at J; junction bases unmatched: 10. The CDR3 has 17 amino acids. CDR1 and CDR2 from the germline V gene are SQVTM and ANQGSEA. DNA for the CDR3: TGCAGCGTTGAAGCTGGTCTGAGACAGGGGGCAAACTATGGCTACACCTTC. Its translation is CSVEAGLRQGANYGYTF.

The genes are TRBV5-1 and TRBJ2-5; D might be TRBD1 or TRBD2, each matching 5 bases. The germline V gene has CDR1 SGHRS and CDR2 YFSETQ. The length of the CDR3 is 14 residues. The V gene lost 7 bases and the J gene lost 4 bases, with 17 bases spanning the gap. CDR3 residues: CASGWSGGTETQYF. The CDR3 coding sequence is TGCGCCAGCGGCTGGTCAGGTGGGACAGAGACCCAGTACTTC.

The rearrangement joins TRBV4-1 to TRBJ2-2; TRBD1 aligns across 7 bases. Germline loops: CDR1 MGHRA, CDR2 YSYEKL. The CDR3 is made up of 17 amino acids. Trimming took 4 bases from V and 9 from J; bases not matched to a gene: 17. Here the CDR3 reads CASSLQGLGNNGRELFF. CDR3 sequence (DNA): TGCGCCAGCAGCCTACAGGGGCTGGGTAATAACGGCCGGGAGCTGTTTTTT.